Listed below are T cell receptor beta chains from one sample, sequenced in a study of T-cell reconstitution after alpha-beta-depleted transplantation in children. TCRdb reanalysed the PCR reads using MiXCR and keeps one entry per CDR3 protein. The data contain roughly 310,000 distinct CDR3 sequences, approximately 23% of them singletons. This material consisted of PBMCs, mostly from graft donor cells, taken 180 days after TCRalphabeta/CD19-depleted stem cell transplant. Receptors originate from a male patient aged 5 to 17 who had a stem cell transplant for acute lymphoblastic leukemia, so the T cells may come from the graft donor. The conserved cysteine and the conserved F or W are not part of the CDR3 here. The order of the fields is J gene, V gene, D gene, clone size, CDR3 protein. A D gene is named only where the DNA matches it firmly. Clone size, where shown, is once, few, many, or a class for clones that have expanded.

>TRBJ2-1|TRBV6-5|NA|NA
ASSYPPEGGLYNEQF
>TRBJ2-2|TRBV12-3/TRBV12-4|NA|many
ASRKEAGELF
>TRBJ2-1|TRBV18|NA|NA
ASSPGWEQF
>TRBJ1-2|TRBV6-5|TRBD1|many
ASSYGEGAEGYT
>TRBJ2-5|TRBV12-3/TRBV12-4|TRBD2|NA
ASSRGLVDETQC
>TRBJ1-5|TRBV29-1|NA|NA
SVGQGNQPQH
>TRBJ1-2|TRBV12-3/TRBV12-4|TRBD1|NA
ASSSGGGGYT
>TRBJ1-1|TRBV20-1|TRBD1|few
SASRQGGTEAF
>TRBJ2-3|TRBV19|NA|NA
ASSQRALSHSTDTQY
>TRBJ2-1|TRBV15|NA|NA
ATSSGIEGGNVQF
>TRBJ1-2|TRBV5-1|NA|few
ASSRPDSNYGYT
>TRBJ2-3|TRBV5-1|NA|NA
ASSRLKLTDTQY
>TRBJ1-2|TRBV27|NA|NA
ASSLRSGTPGYT
>TRBJ1-2|TRBV27|NA|few
ASSLSRLSGYT
>TRBJ2-5|TRBV7-9|NA|NA
ASSFLNVAETQY
>TRBJ2-5|TRBV5-1|TRBD2|few
ASRLAGIESETQY
>TRBJ2-4|TRBV9|TRBD1|NA
ASSSLPGTGGENIQY
>TRBJ1-5|TRBV12-3/TRBV12-4|NA|NA
ASSSPGLPRGNQPQH
>TRBJ2-3|TRBV7-9|TRBD2|NA
ASSLELAGGGDTQY
>TRBJ2-7|TRBV5-1|NA|few
ASSLGSWRYEQY
>TRBJ2-7|TRBV27|TRBD2|few
ASKAGGRGPYEQY
>TRBJ2-1|TRBV5-1|NA|few
ASSLAWAINEQF
>TRBJ2-3|TRBV4-1|NA|NA
ASSQVPWGGATDTQY
>TRBJ2-5|TRBV6-1|NA|few
ASSPWETQY
>TRBJ2-1|TRBV20-1|NA|many
SARVRRLKYNEQF
>TRBJ2-1|TRBV7-8|TRBD2|few
ASSLAREFYNEQF
>TRBJ1-1|TRBV20-1|TRBD1|few
SARVPGQGMFAF
>TRBJ2-7|TRBV18|NA|many
ASSPRRTGSYEQY
>TRBJ2-1|TRBV7-9|NA|few
ASSLLGYGQF
>TRBJ2-3|TRBV5-1|TRBD2|NA
ASTMTSGGGDTQY
>TRBJ2-1|TRBV12-3/TRBV12-4|NA|few
ASSHTRAEQF